This entry lists 18 T cell receptor beta chains sequenced from one sample in a study of response to subunit inactivated influenza vaccine. TCRdb independently ran MiXCR on the RT-PCR reads; one entry per CDR3 protein. Of just under 550,000 distinct CDR3 sequences in the sample, 20% to 25% are singletons; the top ten hold around 2.8%. The sample was also linked to a second study, of T cells expressing NK-cell markers. From that study: Making the TCR beta cDNA relied on 5'RACE template switching with UMIs.

Sequenced material: CD4+ T cells sorted from PBMCs, taken 11 to 12 days after vaccination. The receptors originated from a man over 45 who received an inactivated influenza vaccine.

This chain connects TRBV12-5 to TRBJ2-1; 10 bases match TRBD1. This CDR3 contains 13 residues. V lost 1 base and J lost 15; bases outside the gene matches: 6. CDR1 is LGHNT, CDR2 FRNRAP, per germline. The CDR3 here is CASGLAGGQGRFF. CDR3 coding DNA: TGTGCTAGTGGTTTGGCCGGGGGACAGGGGCGGTTCTTC.

This clonotype has a handful of counts. The chain's CDR3 is CASSLALGLADTQYF. CDR3 coding DNA: TGTGCCAGCAGCTTAGCGCTGGGTTTGGCAGATACGCAGTATTTT. V usage is TRBV7-2 and J usage is TRBJ2-3, with D uncertain. The CDR3 extends over 15 amino acids. With 0 bases removed from V and 4 bases from J, the gap between germline ends came to 11 bases. The germline CDR1 and CDR2 sequences are SGHTA and FQGNSA.

This clonotype was counted only a few times. The chain recombines TRBV7-2 with TRBJ2-7, with no clear D. CDR1 is SGHTA and CDR2 is FQGNSA in the germline V gene. The germline V and J ends were trimmed by 1 base and 7 bases, with 17 bases remaining between them. The CDR3 is 15 amino acids. The CDR3 region is CASSLGVGSSGEQYF. The CDR3 coding sequence is TGTGCCAGCAGCTTAGGGGTCGGCAGTTCTGGAGAGCAGTACTTC.

The rearrangement links TRBV27 to TRBJ1-1, with D maybe TRBD1 (6 bases). This CDR3 comprises 15 residues. V gave up 2 bases and J gave up 1 base, with 11 bases separating them. Germline CDR1 is MNHEY and CDR2 is SMNVEV (reference sequence). CDR3 loop: CASSLTGSENTEAFF. CDR3 DNA: TGTGCCAGCAGTTTAACAGGGTCGGAGAACACTGAAGCTTTCTTT.

There are a few counts of this clonotype. The chain couples TRBV15 to TRBJ1-6; D ambiguous. V was pared by 0 bases and J by 11 bases, with 17 bases between. From germline, CDR1 is LNHNV and CDR2 YYDKDF (reference sequence). The CDR3 has 16 residues. The CDR3 sequence: CATSRDGPPYAAPLHF. CDR3 coding DNA: TGTGCCACCAGCAGAGATGGGCCCCCGTACGCGGCACCCCTCCACTTT.

This clonotype appeared a few times. The chain recombines TRBV12-3 or TRBV12-4 with TRBJ2-5; 8 nucleotides agree with TRBD1. The CDR3 runs 16 residues. The V and J ends lost 5 bases and 0 bases, in that order; junction bases with no gene match: 8. The CDR3 DNA is TGTGCCAGCAGTCCGAGTAGCAGGGGGCACCAAGAGACCCAGTACTTC. This translates into CASSPSSRGHQETQYF.

This clonotype was found a few times. The chain carries TRBV2 and TRBJ2-7, with 11 bases aligning to TRBD2. The CDR3 runs to 15 residues. CDR1 and CDR2 from the germline V gene are SNHLY and FYNNEI. V lost 6 bases to trimming and J lost 2 bases; unmatched junction nucleotides: 6. CDR3 sequence reads: CASSTTSGVTYEQYF. The CDR3 DNA sequence: TGTGCCAGCAGCACGACTAGCGGGGTAACCTACGAGCAGTACTTC.

This clonotype has just a few counts. The CDR3 protein is CASSQIGRDEQYF. The CDR3 coding sequence is TGCGCCAGCAGCCAAATAGGGCGGGACGAGCAGTACTTC. The chain employs TRBV4-3 and TRBJ2-7; D possibly corresponds to TRBD2 (5 bases). Trimming shortened V by 2 bases and J by 5 bases, and 10 bases separated the two germline ends. Germline CDR1 LGHNA, CDR2 YSLEER. The CDR3 sequence is 13 residues long.

In this sample, this clonotype turned up a few times. The junction departs from germline at one end; a sequencing error may be responsible. V usage is TRBV7-7 and J usage is TRBJ2-1, with a possible D match to TRBD1 (6 bases). There are 13 residues in the CDR3. Germline lookup yields CDR1 SSHAT and CDR2 FNYEAQ (reference sequence). The chain's CDR3 is CASSREGVGEQFF. In nucleotides, the CDR3 is TGTGCTAGCAGCAGAGAGGGGGTAGGAGAGCAGTTCTTC.

This chain links TRBV29-1 with TRBJ1-2, with D unresolved. Germline V CDR1 and CDR2: SQVTM, ANQGSEA. Between the trimmed V and J ends, which lost 2 bases and 2 bases, there was a span of 3 bases. The CDR3 is 11 residues long. CDR3 region: CSVEWNYGYTF. For the CDR3, the DNA is TGCAGCGTTGAATGGAACTATGGCTACACCTTC.

In its sample, this clonotype was seen a few times. The chain uses TRBV12-3 or TRBV12-4 and TRBJ1-1; D remains unclear. The CDR3 length is 14 residues. Deletions cut 0 bases from V and 0 bases from J, with 5 bases between. CDR3 protein: CASSLAHMNTEAFF. For the CDR3, the DNA is TGTGCCAGCAGTTTAGCACATATGAACACTGAAGCTTTCTTT.

This chain connects TRBV20-1 to TRBJ2-3; D might be TRBD2 (7 bases). Germline V CDR1 and CDR2: DFQATT, SNEGSKA (reference sequence). Deletions cut 1 base from V and 2 bases from J, with 16 bases between. CDR3 length equals 16 residues. CDR3 residues: CSARGLGAGHTDTQYF. In DNA form, the CDR3 reads TGCAGTGCTAGAGGTCTAGGAGCGGGACACACAGATACGCAGTATTTT.

The chain joins TRBV6-5 to TRBJ2-5; the D call may be TRBD1 or TRBD2 (5 bases each). CDR1 and CDR2 from the germline V gene are MNHEY and SVGAGI. Trimming left V 0 bases short and J 1 base short, with 12 bases between. The CDR3 is made up of 16 amino acids. DNA for the CDR3: TGTGCCAGCAGTTACTCGTCGGGGACCATCCAAGAGACCCAGTACTTC. This encodes CASSYSSGTIQETQYF.

This clonotype was found a few times. J is TRBJ2-1 and V is TRBV20-1; unclear D gene. The length of the CDR3 is 10 residues. V was shortened by 5 bases and J by 5 bases, with 4 bases between the two germline ends. The germline V gene encodes CDR1 DFQATT and CDR2 SNEGSKA (reference sequence). CDR3 in amino acids: CSALDNEQFF. The CDR3 DNA sequence: TGCAGTGCTCTCGACAATGAGCAGTTCTTC.

The chain carries TRBV15 and TRBJ1-1, with unresolved D. Trimming removed 0 bases at V and 10 bases at J, with 12 bases between. The germline CDR1 and CDR2 sequences are LNHNV and YYDKDF (reference sequence). This CDR3 comprises 13 residues. In DNA, the CDR3 is TGTGCCACCAGCAGAGATCCGGTAACTTTAGCTTTCTTT. It translates to CATSRDPVTLAFF.

This clonotype was counted between two and nine times. This chain connects TRBV5-1 to TRBJ2-7, with D maybe TRBD1 (5 bases). Germline-derived CDR1 and CDR2 are SGHRS and YFSETQ. V was shortened by 7 bases and J by 2 bases, with 13 bases between the two germline ends. This CDR3 region has 13 residues. CDR3 sequence: CASRRGGTYEQYF. In nucleotides, the CDR3 is TGCGCCAGCCGAAGGGGCGGAACCTACGAGCAGTACTTC.

This rearrangement joins TRBV7-2 to TRBJ1-2; 9 positions match TRBD1. The CDR3 sequence is 16 residues long. V was clipped by 5 bases and J by 5 bases; unmatched bases: 12. CDR1 and CDR2 (germline): SGHTA, FQGNSA. CDR3 loop: CASSRTPGTGIYGYTF. CDR3 coding DNA: TGTGCCAGCAGCCGAACCCCCGGGACAGGGATTTATGGCTACACCTTC.

The rearrangement joins TRBV20-1 to TRBJ2-3; D not resolved. This CDR3 is 12 amino acids long. Trimming left V 3 bases short and J 8 bases short, with 12 bases between. Germline V gene data show CDR1 as DFQATT and CDR2 as SNEGSKA (reference sequence). In DNA form, the CDR3 reads TGCAGTGCTAGTGACCGGGTCCTTACGCAGTATTTT. Translation gives CSASDRVLTQYF.